This T cell receptor (beta chain) was identified in a study of T cell responses to AZD1222 COVID-19 vaccine. Trimming left V 0 bases short and J 3 bases short, with 13 bases between. This CDR3 spans 15 amino acids. CDR1 is SGHRS and CDR2 is YFSETQ in the germline V gene. Second-dose schedules of about 4 or about 12 weeks were combined. The study, taken as a whole, reports: Researchers took repertoire samples only after the peak T cell response had come. Spike was spanned by vaccine-associated CD4 TCRs, which were dominant at 160-218 and 743-854. Variant regions that are unmutated are reportedly the target of nearly half of spike-specific TCRs.

Some clones are missing from TCRdb's copy, which holds only in-frame ones; the method was immunoSEQ multiplex PCR. Seen here are 250,000 to 300,000 clones, 90% to 95% observed once, and the top ten hold around 0.5%. In regard to this clone: As yet, its antigen is unknown.

The material sequenced was peripheral blood, taken 28 days after the second AZD1222 dose. The rearrangement joins TRBV5-1 to TRBJ2-7; D ambiguous. This receptor was obtained from an adult who received the AZD1222 COVID-19 vaccine. The CDR3 DNA follows: TGCGCCAGCAGCTTGGCCATCGGCAGCTTCTACGAGCAGTACTTC. Translating gives CASSLAIGSFYEQYF.